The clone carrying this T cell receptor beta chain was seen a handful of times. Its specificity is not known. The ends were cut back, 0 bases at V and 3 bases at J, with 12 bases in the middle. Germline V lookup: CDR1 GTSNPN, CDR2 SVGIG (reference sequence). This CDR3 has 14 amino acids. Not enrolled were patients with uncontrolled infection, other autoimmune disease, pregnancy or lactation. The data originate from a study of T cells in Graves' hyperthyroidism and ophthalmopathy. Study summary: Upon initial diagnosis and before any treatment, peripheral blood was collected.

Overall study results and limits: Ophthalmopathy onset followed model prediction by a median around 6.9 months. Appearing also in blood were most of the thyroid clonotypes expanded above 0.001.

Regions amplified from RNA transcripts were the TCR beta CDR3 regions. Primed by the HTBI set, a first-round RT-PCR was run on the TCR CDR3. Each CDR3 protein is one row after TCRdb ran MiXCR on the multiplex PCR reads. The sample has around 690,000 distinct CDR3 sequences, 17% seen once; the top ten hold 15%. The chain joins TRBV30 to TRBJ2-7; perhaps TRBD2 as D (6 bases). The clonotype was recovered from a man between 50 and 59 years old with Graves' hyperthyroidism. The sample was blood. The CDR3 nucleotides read TGTGCCTGGAGTGTAAGGGTTAGCGGCTACGAGCAGTACTTC. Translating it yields CAWSVRVSGYEQYF.